The next 11 T cell receptor beta chains were all read from a single sample in a study of post-analysis software for immune sequencing data. These receptors' antigens are unknown. Whole-study results and caveats: With TRBV5-6, TRBV5-1 and TRBV20-1 included, about five TRBV segments were more frequent in patients than in controls.

cDNA libraries of TCR beta carried unique molecular identifiers. One entry per CDR3 protein results from TCRdb running MiXCR on the PCR reads. Among about 800,000 distinct CDR3 sequences listed, 25% to 30% were seen once. The specimen was blood. These receptors all come from a girl aged 5-17 years with multiple sclerosis.

In this sample, this clonotype turned up a few times. CDR3 bases: TGTGCCAGCAGCCACGGGGGAGTCTACGAAGCTTTCTTT. Its protein is CASSHGGVYEAFF. The chain is built from TRBV12-3 or TRBV12-4 and TRBJ1-1, with a tentative D call TRBD1 (5 bases). This CDR3 is built from 13 residues. V was shortened by 6 bases and J by 8 bases, with 16 bases between the two germline ends.

In this sample, this clonotype turned up a few times. The V and J genes are TRBV7-9 and TRBJ2-3; tentative D call: TRBD2 (6 bases). This CDR3 spans 15 amino acids. The V and J ends lost 5 bases and 5 bases respectively, with 17 bases between them. Germline lookup yields CDR1 SEHNR and CDR2 FQNEAQ (reference sequence). The CDR3 spells CASSPPGGTGDTQYF. For the CDR3, the DNA is TGTGCCAGCAGCCCGCCGGGCGGGACGGGAGATACGCAGTATTTT.

The V gene is TRBV2, the J gene TRBJ2-1; 13 nucleotides match TRBD2. The CDR3 is 14 amino acids. V was clipped by 7 bases and J by 7 bases; unmatched bases: 4. Germline CDR1 and CDR2: SNHLY and FYNNEI. CDR3 protein: CASTTSGRGNEQFF. In nucleotides, the CDR3 is TGTGCCAGCACAACTAGCGGGAGGGGGAATGAGCAGTTCTTC.

The J gene is TRBJ2-3, the V gene TRBV7-2, with D possibly matching TRBD2 (6 bases). V gave up 1 base and J gave up 0 bases, with 14 bases separating them. Per the germline V gene, CDR1 is SGHTA and CDR2 is FQGNSA. The CDR3 spans 17 residues. Here the CDR3 reads CASSLVWRASSTDTQYF. The DNA for the CDR3 is TGTGCCAGCAGCTTAGTATGGAGGGCATCTAGCACAGATACGCAGTATTTT.

Concerning this clonotype: A much larger clone is a single base away; this may be a read error. J is TRBJ2-7 and V is TRBV20-1; no reliable D call. With the DNA end fitting TRBJ2-5 better, the J assignment may be wrong. CDR3 size: 14 residues. The germline V gene encodes CDR1 DFQATT and CDR2 SNEGSKA (reference sequence). This CDR3 is CSARGGPVWKTQYF. CDR3 DNA sequence: TGCAGTGCTAGAGGAGGCCCCGTATGGAAGACCCAGTACTTC.

V usage is TRBV7-2 and J usage is TRBJ2-2, with TRBD2 matching over 9 bases. This CDR3 comprises 18 residues. In germline, CDR1 is SGHTA, CDR2 FQGNSA. Trimming removed 1 base from V and 2 bases from J; junction bases left unmatched: 8. In DNA, the CDR3 is TGTGCCAGCAGCTTAGATTTAGCTAGCGGGACTAACACCGGGGAGCTGTTTTTT. Protein product: CASSLDLASGTNTGELFF.

CDR3: CSARADGFAFF. For the CDR3, the DNA is TGCAGTGCTAGAGCTGACGGGTTCGCTTTCTTT. The rearrangement links TRBV20-1 to TRBJ1-1, with D hard to call. The V end lost 1 base, the J end lost 11 bases, and 11 bases lay between the germline ends. The V gene's germline CDR1 is DFQATT and CDR2 SNEGSKA (reference sequence). This CDR3 has 11 residues.

This clonotype was recorded a few times. The chain uses TRBV7-2 and TRBJ1-5, with D hard to call. The CDR3 sequence is 16 residues long. In germline, CDR1 is SGHTA, CDR2 FQGNSA. V was pared by 5 bases and J by 2 bases, with 16 bases between. CDR3 in amino acids: CASSPWASRGNQPQHF. DNA for the CDR3: TGTGCCAGCAGCCCATGGGCGAGTAGGGGCAATCAGCCCCAGCATTTT.

There are a few counts of this clonotype. This chain links TRBV24-1 with TRBJ2-7, with D unresolved. The germline V gene has CDR1 KGHDR and CDR2 SFDVKD. The length of the CDR3 is 11 residues. V was trimmed by 2 bases and J by 7 bases, leaving 5 bases between them. The CDR3 nucleotides are TGTGCCACCAGTGATTCTCGGGAGCAGTACTTC. Protein sequence: CATSDSREQYF.

This clonotype has at least ten counts. The chain has TRBV27 and TRBJ2-7; the match to TRBD2 covers 13 bases. Germline V gene lookup returns CDR1 MNHEY and CDR2 SMNVEV (reference sequence). The CDR3 sequence is 19 residues long. The junction had 15 bases not matched to a gene; V was cut back by 1 base and J by 6 bases. CDR3 DNA sequence: TGTGCCAGCAGTTTATATTCGACCGGACAAGGACTAGCGGGAGCCGAGCAGTACTTC. Its protein is CASSLYSTGQGLAGAEQYF.

Written as DNA, the CDR3 is TGTGCCAGCAGCCTTCCTAGCGTCGCTATTGAGCAGTTCTTC. It codes for CASSLPSVAIEQFF. The chain couples TRBV6-2 or TRBV6-3 to TRBJ2-1; a possible D gene is TRBD2 (6 bases). Germline assignment: CDR1 MNHEY and CDR2 SVGEGT. The CDR3 sequence is 14 residues long. V lost 6 bases, J lost 9 bases, and 18 bases lay in between.